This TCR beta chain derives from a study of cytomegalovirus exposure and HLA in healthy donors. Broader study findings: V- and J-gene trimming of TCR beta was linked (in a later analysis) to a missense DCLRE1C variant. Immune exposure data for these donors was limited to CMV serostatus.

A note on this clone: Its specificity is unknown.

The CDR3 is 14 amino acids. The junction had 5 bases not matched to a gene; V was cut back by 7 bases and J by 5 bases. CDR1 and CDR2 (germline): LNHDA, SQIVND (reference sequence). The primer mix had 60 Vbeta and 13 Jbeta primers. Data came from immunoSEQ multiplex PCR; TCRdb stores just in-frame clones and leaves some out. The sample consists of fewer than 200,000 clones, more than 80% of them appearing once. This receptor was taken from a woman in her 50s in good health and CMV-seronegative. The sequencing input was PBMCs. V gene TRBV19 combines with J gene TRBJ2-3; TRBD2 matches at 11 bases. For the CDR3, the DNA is TGTGCCAGTAATAGCGGGAGGGCCGGAGATACGCAGTATTTT. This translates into CASNSGRAGDTQYF.